A single sample is the source of the 23 T cell receptor beta chains below, sequenced in a study of CD8+ T cells in alopecia areata. Sequencing relied on a cDNA template that was reverse transcribed from extracted RNA. Assay used: immunoSEQ multiplex PCR; TCRdb lists only in-frame clones, some missing. Here the sample spans about 110,000 clones, approximately 50% being singletons. The sample was NKG2D-low CD8+ T cells sorted from blood. The source is a human donor with alopecia areata.

Points on this clone: Other nucleotide sequences in the sample specify the same CDR3. The chain employs TRBV13 and TRBJ2-7; D gene unclear. The CDR3 is made up of 12 amino acids. CDR1 is PRHDT, CDR2 FYEKMQ, per germline (reference sequence). Trimming stripped 3 bases from V and 3 bases from J, with 6 bases between. The CDR3 loop is CASSFSSYEQYF. For the CDR3, the DNA is TGTGCCAGCAGCTTCTCAAGCTACGAGCAGTACTTC.

The sample holds one count of this clone. The CDR3 DNA is TGTGCCAGCAGACGAAGCCGGGAGGACGAGCAGTACTTC. Translated: CASRRSREDEQYF. V and J are TRBV5-4 and TRBJ2-7; TRBD2 agrees at 7 bases. CDR3 length equals 13 residues. Germline V gene sequence: CDR1 SGHNT, CDR2 YYREEE (reference sequence). V shed 5 bases and J 5 bases; nucleotides not matched to a gene: 7.

This clone was detected once. The chain uses TRBV7-9 and TRBJ2-3, with 12 positions matching TRBD1. The CDR3 covers 15 residues. The germline V gene encodes CDR1 SEHNR and CDR2 FQNEAQ (reference sequence). The junction had 2 bases not matched to a gene; V was cut back by 5 bases and J by 2 bases. CDR3 coding DNA: TGTGCCAGCAGCGGGGGACAGGGGGCCACAGATACGCAGTATTTT. This encodes CASSGGQGATDTQYF.

Only a few counts were recorded for this clone. J is TRBJ2-1 and V is TRBV11-2; D unclear. The CDR3 loop spans 13 amino acids. The germline CDR1 and CDR2 sequences are SGHAT and FQNNGV. V lost 5 bases, J lost 7 bases, and 12 bases lay in between. This CDR3 reads CASSADRANEQFF. The CDR3 nucleotides read TGTGCCAGCAGCGCCGATAGGGCGAATGAGCAGTTCTTC.

The chain joins TRBV11-2 to TRBJ2-2; D uncertain. The germline V gene encodes CDR1 SGHAT and CDR2 FQNNGV. Between the trimmed V and J ends, which lost 11 bases and 7 bases, there was a span of 11 bases. The CDR3 extends over 11 amino acids. CDR3 in amino acids: CASPRGGELFF. The DNA of the CDR3 is TGTGCCTCCCCCCGAGGCGGGGAGCTGTTTTTT.

A few counts support this clone. This chain joins TRBV7-9 and TRBJ2-1; possible D gene TRBD2, 6 bases. The CDR3 has 12 amino acids. Trimming removed 5 bases at V and 9 bases at J, with 11 bases between. The germline gives CDR1 SEHNR, CDR2 FQNEAQ (reference sequence). CDR3 amino acids: CASSQGGGEQFF. The CDR3 DNA is TGTGCCAGCAGCCAGGGAGGAGGTGAGCAGTTCTTC.

The rearrangement links TRBV19 to TRBJ2-3; D gene uncertain. V was trimmed by 10 bases and J by 2 bases, leaving 16 bases between them. The CDR3 covers 14 residues. The germline CDR1 and CDR2 sequences are LNHDA and SQIVND (reference sequence). The CDR3 is CATRPGRFTDTQYF. The CDR3 DNA sequence: TGTGCCACCCGCCCGGGTAGGTTCACAGATACGCAGTATTTT. The full variable domain, rest sourced from reference TRBV19 and TRBJ2-3, is DGGITQSPKYLFRKEGQNVTLSCEQNLNHDAMYWYRQDPGQGLRLIYYSQIVNDFQKGDIAEGYSVSREKKESFPLTVTSAQKNPTAFYLCATRPGRFTDTQYFGPGTRLTVL.

This chain joins TRBV29-1 and TRBJ2-7; 8 bases are a match to TRBD2. V shed 4 bases, J shed 0 bases, and the junction held 5 bases outside the gene matches. Germline lookup yields CDR1 SQVTM and CDR2 ANQGSEA. This CDR3 spans 14 amino acids. Here the CDR3 reads CSVVLLADSYEQYF. The DNA of the CDR3 is TGCAGCGTTGTCCTACTAGCGGACTCCTACGAGCAGTACTTC.

The sample holds a few counts of this clone. The rearrangement uses TRBV29-1 and TRBJ2-3, with D hard to call. The V end lost 2 bases, the J end lost 7 bases, and 16 bases lay between the germline ends. Germline CDR1 and CDR2: SQVTM and ANQGSEA. The CDR3 spans 14 residues. CDR3 loop: CSVEPGPLLNTQYF. CDR3 nucleotides: TGCAGCGTTGAACCGGGCCCCCTGTTAAATACGCAGTATTTT.

The CDR3 reads CATQDREVSNEKLFF. DNA of the CDR3: TGTGCCACCCAGGACAGGGAGGTATCTAATGAAAAACTGTTTTTT. The V and J genes are TRBV2 and TRBJ1-4; 8 bases fit TRBD1. The V gene end was trimmed by 10 bases and the J gene end by 3 bases; junction bases not matched to a gene: 10. Germline V lookup: CDR1 SNHLY, CDR2 FYNNEI. There are 15 residues in the CDR3.

The chain combines TRBV15 with TRBJ2-7, with D possibly TRBD2 on 5 matching bases. Germline CDR1 LNHNV, CDR2 YYDKDF (reference sequence). Trimming cost V 4 bases and J 3 bases, with 7 bases left between them. The CDR3 spans 12 residues. CDR3 bases: TGTGCCACCAGCAAACTAGGCTACGAGCAGTACTTC. This gives the protein CATSKLGYEQYF.

This chain uses TRBV15 with TRBJ1-5; 8 positions agree with TRBD1. Germline V gives CDR1 LNHNV, CDR2 YYDKDF (reference sequence). The length of the CDR3 is 15 residues. Unmatched junction bases numbered 6, after V lost 3 bases and J lost 5 bases. CDR3 bases: TGTGCCACCAGCAGTGACAGGGGATCACATCAGCCCCAGCATTTT. Translating gives CATSSDRGSHQPQHF.

The chain carries TRBV25-1 and TRBJ2-1, with D tentatively TRBD1 (5 bases). The length of the CDR3 is 15 residues. Trimming left V 2 bases short and J 3 bases short, with 11 bases between. Germline CDR1 MGHDK, CDR2 SYGVNS. In DNA, the CDR3 is TGTGCCAGCAGTGAAGGAGTAGGGGTCTACAATGAGCAGTTCTTC. Protein sequence: CASSEGVGVYNEQFF. Using reference TRBV25-1 and TRBJ2-1 for the parts outside the CDR3, the full variable domain is EADIYQTPRYLVIGTGKKITLECSQTMGHDKMYWYQQDPGMELHLIHYSYGVNSTEKGDLSSESTVSRIRTEHFPLTLESARPSHTSQYLCASSEGVGVYNEQFFGPGTRLTVL.

V usage is TRBV7-9 and J usage is TRBJ2-7; perhaps TRBD2 as D (5 bases). V lost 4 bases, J lost 2 bases, and 12 bases lay in between. This CDR3 is built from 14 residues. CDR1 is SEHNR and CDR2 is FQNEAQ in the germline V gene (reference sequence). This CDR3 reads CASSSSREPYEQYF. The CDR3 nucleotides are TGTGCCAGCAGCTCCTCACGGGAACCCTACGAGCAGTACTTC.

The J gene is TRBJ2-7, the V gene TRBV11-2, with D perhaps matching TRBD2 (6 bases). The germline V gene has CDR1 SGHAT and CDR2 FQNNGV. V gave up 6 bases and J gave up 2 bases, with 14 bases separating them. CDR3 size: 14 residues. The CDR3 spells CASRKFGTPYEQYF. The CDR3 bases are TGTGCCAGCAGAAAGTTCGGGACTCCCTACGAGCAGTACTTC.

The J gene is TRBJ2-1, the V gene TRBV5-1, with unresolved D. The CDR3 length is 14 residues. Germline loops: CDR1 SGHRS, CDR2 YFSETQ. Deletions cut 2 bases from V and 2 bases from J, with 8 bases between. As DNA, the CDR3 is TGCGCCAGCAGCTTTAGTAACCCCTACAATGAGCAGTTCTTC. It yields the protein CASSFSNPYNEQFF.

The chain has TRBV4-1 and TRBJ1-4; perhaps TRBD1 as D (6 bases). CDR1 is MGHRA and CDR2 is YSYEKL in the germline V gene. This CDR3 region has 18 residues. V was pared by 0 bases and J by 12 bases, with 26 bases between. CDR3 residues: CASSQEPPGVGAIVELFF. Here the CDR3 DNA reads TGCGCCAGCAGCCAAGAACCCCCCGGGGTGGGGGCGATTGTGGAACTGTTTTTT.

This chain links TRBV5-6 with TRBJ2-7, with 7 bases lining up with TRBD2. Germline V CDR1 and CDR2: SGHDT, YYEEEE. With V trimmed by 1 base and J by 3 bases, 4 bases remained unmatched. This CDR3 is built from 14 residues. CDR3 coding DNA: TGTGCCAGCAGCTTGTCGGGAGGTGTCTACGAGCAGTACTTC. This encodes CASSLSGGVYEQYF.

This chain links TRBV5-1 with TRBJ2-7; D is unclear. V was shortened by 4 bases and J by 5 bases, with 16 bases between the two germline ends. Per the germline V gene, CDR1 is SGHRS and CDR2 is YFSETQ. The CDR3 covers 14 residues. DNA for the CDR3: TGCGCCAGCAGCAAATACTCCGGCCGGGACGAGCAGTACTTC. This encodes CASSKYSGRDEQYF.

In this sample, this clone turned up a few times. The chain employs TRBV7-3 and TRBJ2-3, with 7 bases aligning to TRBD1. V dropped 5 bases and J dropped 3; count of bases not matched to a gene: 8. The CDR3 sequence is 15 residues long. Germline CDR1 is SGHTA and CDR2 is FQGTGA. The CDR3 sequence: CASSLTGSRTDTQYF. The CDR3 DNA reads TGTGCCAGCAGCCTGACAGGGAGTCGGACAGATACGCAGTATTTT.

This clone was detected only once. The chain joins TRBV29-1 to TRBJ1-1, with 11 bases fitting TRBD1. J was trimmed by 7 bases and V by 5 bases; bases with no gene match: 9. Germline values: CDR1 SQVTM, CDR2 ANQGSEA. This CDR3 spans 14 amino acids. The CDR3 DNA is TGCAGCGTTAAGCCGGGACAGGGGGTTTTTGAAGCTTTCTTT. This encodes CSVKPGQGVFEAFF.

This clone was picked up a small number of times. The identical CDR3 is also encoded by other nucleotide sequences in the sample. The J gene is TRBJ2-7, the V gene TRBV7-9; D ambiguous. V gave up 4 bases and J gave up 2 bases, with 3 bases separating them. CDR1 is SEHNR, CDR2 FQNEAQ, per germline (reference sequence). The CDR3 length is 11 residues. CDR3 region: CASSSTYEQYF. CDR3 bases: TGTGCCAGCAGCTCCACCTACGAGCAGTACTTC.

Judged by abundance, this clone is large (0.1 to 1%). The chain uses TRBV5-5 and TRBJ2-5, with TRBD2 matching over 9 bases. This CDR3 has 18 amino acids. Trimming removed 0 bases from V and 0 bases from J; junction bases left unmatched: 9. Germline V gene lookup returns CDR1 SGHKS and CDR2 YYEKEE (reference sequence). CDR3 sequence: CASSLAQGLARYQETQYF. In DNA form, the CDR3 reads TGTGCCAGCAGCTTGGCCCAAGGACTAGCGAGATACCAAGAGACCCAGTACTTC.